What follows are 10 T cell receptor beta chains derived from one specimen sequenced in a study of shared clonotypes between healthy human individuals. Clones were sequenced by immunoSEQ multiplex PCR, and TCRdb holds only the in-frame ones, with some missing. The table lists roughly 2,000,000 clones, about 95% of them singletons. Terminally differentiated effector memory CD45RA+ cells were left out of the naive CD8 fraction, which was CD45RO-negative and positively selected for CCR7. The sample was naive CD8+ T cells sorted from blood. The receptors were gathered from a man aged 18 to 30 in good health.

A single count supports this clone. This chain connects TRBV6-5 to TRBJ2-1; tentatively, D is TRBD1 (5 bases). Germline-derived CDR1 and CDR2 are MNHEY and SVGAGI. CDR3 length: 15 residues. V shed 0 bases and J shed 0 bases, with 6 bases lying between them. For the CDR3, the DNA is TGTGCCAGCAGTTACTCGACAGCCTCCTACAATGAGCAGTTCTTC. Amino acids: CASSYSTASYNEQFF.

This CDR3 is CASSLMTSGGGADTQYF. Written as DNA, the CDR3 is TGTGCCAGCAGTTTAATGACTAGCGGGGGAGGGGCAGATACGCAGTATTTT. This chain joins TRBV28 and TRBJ2-3, with TRBD2 identical over 12 bases. In germline, CDR1 is MDHEN, CDR2 SYDVKM. Losses at the gene ends were 2 bases for V and 4 bases for J; bases not matched to a gene: 7. This CDR3 region has 17 residues.

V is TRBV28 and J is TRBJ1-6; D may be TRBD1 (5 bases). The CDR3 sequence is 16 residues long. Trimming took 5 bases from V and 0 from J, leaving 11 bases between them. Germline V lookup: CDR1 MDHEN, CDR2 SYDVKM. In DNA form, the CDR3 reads TGTGCCAGCAGTCCTGGGGACGGCTCCTATAATTCACCCCTCCACTTT. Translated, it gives CASSPGDGSYNSPLHF.

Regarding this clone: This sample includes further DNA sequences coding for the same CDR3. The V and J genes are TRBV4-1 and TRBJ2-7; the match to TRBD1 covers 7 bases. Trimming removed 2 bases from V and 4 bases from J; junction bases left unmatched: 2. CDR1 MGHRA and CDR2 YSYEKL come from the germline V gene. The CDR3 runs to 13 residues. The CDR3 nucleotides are TGCGCCAGCAGCCAAAAACAGGGGTACGAGCAGTACTTC. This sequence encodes CASSQKQGYEQYF.

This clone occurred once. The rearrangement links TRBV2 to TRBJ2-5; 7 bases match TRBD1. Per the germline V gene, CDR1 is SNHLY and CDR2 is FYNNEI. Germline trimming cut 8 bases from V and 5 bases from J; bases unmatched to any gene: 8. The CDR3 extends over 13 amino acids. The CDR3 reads CASLDRDGETQYF. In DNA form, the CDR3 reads TGTGCCAGCCTTGACAGGGACGGCGAGACCCAGTACTTC.

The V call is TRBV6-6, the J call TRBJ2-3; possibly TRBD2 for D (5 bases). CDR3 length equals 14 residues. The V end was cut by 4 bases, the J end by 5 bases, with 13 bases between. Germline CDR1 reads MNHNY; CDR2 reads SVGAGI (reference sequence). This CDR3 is CASSLTGNQDTQYF. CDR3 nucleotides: TGTGCCAGCAGTTTGACCGGGAACCAAGATACGCAGTATTTT.

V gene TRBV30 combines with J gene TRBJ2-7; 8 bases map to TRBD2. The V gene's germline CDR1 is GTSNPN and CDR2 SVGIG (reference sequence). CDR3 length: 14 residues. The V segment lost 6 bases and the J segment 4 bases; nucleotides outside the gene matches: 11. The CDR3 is CACLSGGEGYEQYF. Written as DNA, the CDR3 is TGTGCCTGCCTAAGCGGGGGAGAAGGTTACGAGCAGTACTTC.

CDR3 DNA sequence: TGTGCCTGGGGGGAGACAGCCTACGAGCAGTACTTC. Translated: CAWGETAYEQYF. V usage is TRBV30 and J usage is TRBJ2-7; D is tentatively TRBD1 or TRBD2 (5 bases each). Trimming took 5 bases from V and 2 from J, leaving 10 bases between them. CDR1 and CDR2 (germline): GTSNPN, SVGIG (reference sequence). This CDR3 contains 12 residues. Full variable domain (outside the CDR3, taken from reference TRBV30 and TRBJ2-7): SQTIHQWPATLVQPVGSPLSLECTVEGTSNPNLYWYRQAAGRGLQLLFYSVGIGQISSEVPQNLSASRPQDRQFILSSKKLLLSDSGFYLCAWGETAYEQYFGPGTRLTVT.

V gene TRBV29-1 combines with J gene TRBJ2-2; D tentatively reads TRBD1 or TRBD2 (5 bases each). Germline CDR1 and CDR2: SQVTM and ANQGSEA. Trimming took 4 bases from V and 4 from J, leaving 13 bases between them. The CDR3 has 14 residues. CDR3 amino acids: CSVVRDGGTGELFF. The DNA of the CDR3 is TGCAGCGTTGTGAGGGACGGAGGCACCGGGGAGCTGTTTTTT.

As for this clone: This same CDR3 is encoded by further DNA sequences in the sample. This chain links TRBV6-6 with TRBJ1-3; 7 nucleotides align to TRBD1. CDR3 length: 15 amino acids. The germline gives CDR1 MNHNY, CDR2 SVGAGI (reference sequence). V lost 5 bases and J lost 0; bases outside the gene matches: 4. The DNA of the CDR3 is TGTGCCAGCAGTCTACAGGGGAGCTCTGGAAACACCATATATTTT. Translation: CASSLQGSSGNTIYF.